One TCR beta chain is described in this entry. This record comes from a study of blood T cell repertoires in COVID-19. The V end lost 6 bases, the J end lost 0 bases, and 9 bases lay between the germline ends. Germline V gives CDR1 MNHEY, CDR2 SVGEGT. The CDR3 runs 13 residues. This table comes from immunoSEQ multiplex PCR, and its TCRdb copy is limited to in-frame clones, with some not included. The table includes about 83,000 clones, approximately 86% detected once. This TCR was sampled from a man older than 75 with active or convalescent COVID-19. Sequenced: peripheral blood. This rearrangement joins TRBV6-2 or TRBV6-3 to TRBJ2-7, with a possible D match to TRBD1 (5 bases). CDR3 nucleotide sequence: TGTGCCAGCAGCTGGACACCCTCCTACGAGCAGTACGTC. Its translation is CASSWTPSYEQYV.